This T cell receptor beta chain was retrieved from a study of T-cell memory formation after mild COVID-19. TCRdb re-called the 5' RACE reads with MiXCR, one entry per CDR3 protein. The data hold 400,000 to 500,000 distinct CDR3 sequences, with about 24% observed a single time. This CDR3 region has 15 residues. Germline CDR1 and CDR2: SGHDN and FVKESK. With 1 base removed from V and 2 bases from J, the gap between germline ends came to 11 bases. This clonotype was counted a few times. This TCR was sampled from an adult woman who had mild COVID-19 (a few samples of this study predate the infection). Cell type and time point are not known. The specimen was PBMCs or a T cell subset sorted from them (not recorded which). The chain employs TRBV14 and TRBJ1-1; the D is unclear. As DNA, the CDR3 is TGTGCCAGCAGCCAAGTACGACTTCCCAACACTGAAGCTTTCTTT. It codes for CASSQVRLPNTEAFF.